These T cell receptor beta chains were read from a single sample in a study of shared clonotypes between healthy human individuals. TCRdb's copy holds only in-frame clones and misses some; the assay was immunoSEQ multiplex PCR. The table records about 2.3 million clones, approximately 93% of them present only once. Sequences were obtained from naive CD4+ T cells from PBMCs. These receptors all stem from a man aged 18 to 29 in good health. Some clones in this sample may be carry-over from other donors' samples. The CDR3 runs from the conserved cysteine through the conserved F or W. The D gene is left open where the match is weak. Part of the rows lack a size; the others show once, few, many or a class for expanded clones.

CASTQGPGANEKLFF TGCGCCAGCACCCAAGGACCCGGGGCTAATGAAAAACTGTTTTTT NA 15 TRBV5-1 once TRBJ1-4
CASSGGSGETQYF TGTGCCAGCAGCGGCGGGAGTGGAGAGACCCAGTACTTC TRBD2 13 TRBV9 NA TRBJ2-5
CASSIVAGELFF TGTGCCAGCAGTATAGTGGCCGGGGAGCTGTTTTTT NA 12 TRBV28 NA TRBJ2-2
CASKGSGSGTGELFF TGTGCCAGCAAAGGGAGCGGGAGCGGCACCGGGGAGCTGTTTTTT TRBD2 15 TRBV2 NA TRBJ2-2
CASSFPGTDGYTF TGTGCCAGCAGCTTTCCTGGGACAGATGGCTACACCTTC TRBD1 13 TRBV5-4 once TRBJ1-2
CASGRDGQGGTQYF TGTGCTAGTGGTCGAGACGGACAGGGGGGGACCCAGTACTTC TRBD1 14 TRBV12-5 NA TRBJ2-5
CASSRHSGTYYEQYF TGTGCCAGCAGCCGCCATAGCGGGACTTACTACGAGCAGTACTTC TRBD2 15 TRBV14 NA TRBJ2-7
CAIRDRDRNYEQYF TGTGCCATCAGAGATCGGGACAGAAACTACGAGCAGTACTTC TRBD1 14 TRBV10-3 NA TRBJ2-7
CASGARLGDTEAFF TGTGCCAGCGGGGCCAGGCTGGGTGACACTGAAGCTTTCTTT NA 14 TRBV6-1 NA TRBJ1-1
CASGLATGELFF TGTGCCAGTGGGCTAGCGACCGGGGAGCTGTTTTTT NA 12 TRBV19 NA TRBJ2-2
CASSSGAAGDYEQYF TGTGCCAGCAGCTCAGGGGCGGCGGGAGACTACGAGCAGTACTTC NA 15 TRBV7-3 NA TRBJ2-7
CASSLRTWGYTF TGTGCCAGCAGTTTAAGAACCTGGGGCTACACCTTC NA 12 TRBV28 NA TRBJ1-2
CASSLLGGPSTDTQYF TGTGCCAGCAGCTTACTTGGGGGGCCTAGCACAGATACGCAGTATTTT NA 16 TRBV7-9 NA TRBJ2-3
CASSPTGRQETQYF TGTGCCAGCAGCCCCACGGGGAGACAAGAGACCCAGTACTTC NA 14 TRBV9 NA TRBJ2-5
CASSDRGGNQPQHF TGTGCCAGCAGCGACAGGGGAGGCAATCAGCCCCAGCATTTT TRBD1 14 TRBV7-2 NA TRBJ1-5
CASSWGLAGGREQYF TGTGCCAGCAGCTGGGGACTAGCGGGAGGGCGGGAGCAGTACTTC TRBD2 15 TRBV5-4 NA TRBJ2-7
CASSAGGRYGYTF TGTGCCAGCAGTGCCGGGGGTCGCTATGGCTACACCTTC NA 13 TRBV28 NA TRBJ1-2
CASRAGHSSSYEQYF TGTGCCAGCAGAGCGGGACATTCGAGCTCCTACGAGCAGTACTTC NA 15 TRBV6-5 NA TRBJ2-7
CASSVWTGGDKRYGYTF TGTGCCAGCAGTGTCTGGACAGGGGGCGATAAAAGGTATGGCTACACCTTC TRBD1 17 TRBV6-4 NA TRBJ1-2
CASSTTGRSNTEAFF TGTGCCAGCAGTACCACAGGGCGGAGTAACACTGAAGCTTTCTTT NA 15 TRBV28 NA TRBJ1-1
CASRHLDGHTDTQYF TGTGCCAGCAGACACCTTGACGGGCACACAGATACGCAGTATTTT NA 15 TRBV11-2 NA TRBJ2-3
CASKAASASYEQYF TGTGCCAGCAAGGCCGCTAGCGCCTCCTACGAGCAGTACTTC NA 14 TRBV2 NA TRBJ2-7
CASSLRPGRTSNQPQHF TGTGCCAGCAGTTTACGCCCTGGAAGAACTAGCAATCAGCCCCAGCATTTT NA 17 TRBV28 once TRBJ1-5
CASSLRAGAARRNTIYF TGTGCCAGCAGTTTACGGGCAGGGGCCGCGCGGAGAAACACCATATATTTT NA 17 TRBV28 NA TRBJ1-3
CASGDSGANVLTF TGTGCCAGCGGGGACTCTGGGGCCAACGTCCTGACTTTC NA 13 TRBV2 NA TRBJ2-6
CAITTGSGYEQYF TGTGCCATCACAACGGGGTCGGGGTACGAGCAGTACTTC NA 13 TRBV10-3 NA TRBJ2-7
CASSSIGPTSGIIYNEQFF TGTGCCAGCTCATCTATTGGACCCACTAGCGGGATTATTTACAATGAGCAGTTCTTC TRBD2 19 TRBV18 NA TRBJ2-1
CASSATWTGAQYF TGTGCCAGCAGCGCCACCTGGACAGGCGCCCAGTACTTC TRBD1 13 TRBV9 NA TRBJ2-5
CASSEERGYEQYF TGTGCCAGCAGTGAAGAGAGAGGCTACGAGCAGTACTTC NA 13 TRBV2 NA TRBJ2-7
CASSWDRGNTGELFF TGCGCCAGCAGCTGGGATCGGGGAAACACCGGGGAGCTGTTTTTT NA 15 TRBV5-1 once TRBJ2-2
CASSQLGSRTGELFF TGCGCCAGCAGCCAGTTAGGGAGTAGGACCGGGGAGCTGTTTTTT NA 15 TRBV4-1 NA TRBJ2-2
CASRRMDMMAGEQYF TGTGCCAGCAGGAGAATGGACATGATGGCTGGCGAGCAGTACTTC NA 15 TRBV2 NA TRBJ2-7
CASSPLGGGRFGETQYF TGTGCCAGCAGCCCCCTTGGTGGGGGGCGTTTTGGAGAGACCCAGTACTTC NA 17 TRBV4-2 NA TRBJ2-5
CASSPAGYEKLFF TGTGCCAGCAGCCCAGCAGGGTATGAAAAACTGTTTTTT NA 13 TRBV7-9 NA TRBJ1-4
CASSQDSSGGGPYEQYF TGCGCCAGCAGCCAAGATAGTAGCGGGGGAGGGCCCTACGAGCAGTACTTC TRBD2 17 TRBV4-3 once TRBJ2-7
CASSFTTSASSYNEQFF TGTGCCAGCAGCTTTACGACTAGCGCAAGCTCCTACAATGAGCAGTTCTTC TRBD2 17 TRBV7-9 NA TRBJ2-1
CASSQVLFNEQYF TGTGCCAGCAGCCAAGTTCTTTTTAACGAGCAGTACTTC NA 13 TRBV14 once TRBJ2-7
CASSGPPRGGSTEAFF TGTGCCAGCAGTGGCCCACCCAGGGGGGGTAGCACTGAAGCTTTCTTT TRBD1 16 TRBV2 NA TRBJ1-1
CASSLEGRGDTQYF TGTGCCAGCAGCTTAGAAGGGCGTGGGGATACGCAGTATTTT NA 14 TRBV7-2 NA TRBJ2-3
CASSVGSRTNTEAFF TGTGCCAGCAGCGTCGGGAGTAGGACGAACACTGAAGCTTTCTTT NA 15 TRBV5-4 NA TRBJ1-1
CASSFYLSSYEQYF TGTGCCAGCAGCTTTTATCTAAGCTCCTACGAGCAGTACTTC NA 14 TRBV5-6 NA TRBJ2-7
CASSFGQYTEAFF TGTGCCAGCAGCTTCGGACAGTACACTGAAGCTTTCTTT NA 13 TRBV7-3 NA TRBJ1-1
CASSYSTPNTEAFF TGTGCCAGCAGTTACTCGACACCGAACACTGAAGCTTTCTTT NA 14 TRBV6-6 NA TRBJ1-1
CASSQGQGITYEQYF TGCGCCAGCAGCCAAGGACAGGGGATTACCTACGAGCAGTACTTC TRBD1 15 TRBV4-3 once TRBJ2-7